The rows below give T cell receptor beta chains drawn from one sample of a study of molecular identifiers for immune sequencing clone quantification. One entry per CDR3 protein, called by TCRdb with MiXCR from the PCR reads. The data hold 8,000 to 10,000 distinct CDR3 sequences, with 13% to 15% observed a single time. The sample comprised naive CD8+ T cells from blood, with Jurkat cell RNA spiked in. The receptors come from a human donor in good health. Some libraries in this study had Jurkat cell RNA spiked in. Each CDR3 is given with its conserved first and last residue.

v_call | cdr3_aa
TRBV6-6 | CASSYSREGTDTQYF
TRBV7-9 | CASSIGLAGPHEQFF
TRBV7-9 | CASSSDWSTGQYF
TRBV30 | CASEQGTRATQYF
TRBV4-3 | CASSQDRTGSSNEQFF
TRBV19 | CASSIEPRLGFAEAFF
TRBV4-2 | CASSQDGQGALSDTQYF
TRBV9 | CASSVVAESTYEQYF
TRBV3-1 | CASSEATSGGASDTQYF
TRBV7-9 | CASSPRDRVVGELFF
TRBV20-1 | CSASSPGLAGGTYEQYF
TRBV4-2 | CASSQESMNTEAFF
TRBV10-3 | CAISVDRGETQYF
TRBV6-5 | CASRDRAKNTEAFF
TRBV6-2/TRBV6-3 | CASSYLSNEQFF
TRBV6-5 | CASSSEGHTDTQYF
TRBV6-2/TRBV6-3 | CASVSPAYEQYF
TRBV7-9 | CASSLVLAPADTQYF
TRBV18 | CARQTGSNQPQHF
TRBV2 | CASNPGSRETTYEQYF
TRBV9 | CASSASGDTGELFF
TRBV5-1 | CASSGPRGSGELFF
TRBV6-6 | CASSYGLEDTQYF
TRBV7-2 | CASSYGLAGGYEQYF
TRBV5-1 | CASSLVGGSGTEAFF
TRBV10-3 | CAICEAGTTNTGELFF
TRBV5-4 | CASSLGQVEMFF
TRBV7-9 | CASTDLAKHSYEQYF
TRBV6-5 | CASSQRSRQTPSTDTQYF
TRBV27 | CASSFQGRRTDTQYF
TRBV20-1 | CSARDLGTGANEQFF
TRBV12-3/TRBV12-4 | CASRGGNTEAFF
TRBV4-1 | CASSQEPGQVLYEQYF
TRBV12-5 | CASGLVVKEVSEQYF
TRBV7-9 | CASRRGTENTGELFF
TRBV7-9 | CASSLSTTPNTGELFF
TRBV7-9 | CASSFTVANTGELFF
TRBV6-1 | CASSEERGYGYEQYF
TRBV2 | CASSAWTGAGTDTQYF
TRBV29-1 | CSVEEVGSSLSSATDTQYF
TRBV20-1 | CSASYSGTGPYEQYF
TRBV6-6 | CAGSYSSGAKNIQYF
TRBV7-8 | CASRHRGGNEQFF
TRBV19 | CASHWGGRGTGELFF
TRBV10-3 | CAIAAGANPYEQYF
TRBV29-1 | CSVEWGYNEQFF
TRBV5-4 | CASSWTTSGSFWFF
TRBV27 | CASSFLTTGANTGELFF
TRBV12-3/TRBV12-4 | CASSLRGKSEAFF
TRBV6-2/TRBV6-3 | CASSSHDGAGGPDTQYF
TRBV4-1 | CASSLAGRGRETQYF
TRBV25-1 | CASSESGAYEQYF